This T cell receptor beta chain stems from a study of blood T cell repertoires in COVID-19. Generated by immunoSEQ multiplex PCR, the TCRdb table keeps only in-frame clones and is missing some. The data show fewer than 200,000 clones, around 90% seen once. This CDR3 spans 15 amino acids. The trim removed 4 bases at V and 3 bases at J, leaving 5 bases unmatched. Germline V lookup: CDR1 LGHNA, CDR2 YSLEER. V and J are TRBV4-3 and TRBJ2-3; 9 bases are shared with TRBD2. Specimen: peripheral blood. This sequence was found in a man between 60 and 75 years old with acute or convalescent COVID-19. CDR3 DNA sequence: TGCGCCAGCAGCCGTAGCGGGGGAGTAACAGATACGCAGTATTTT. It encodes CASSRSGGVTDTQYF.